A selection of T cell receptor beta chains follows, all from one sample in a study of Ad26.COV2.S vaccination and SARS-CoV-2 variants. Profiled with immunoSEQ multiplex PCR; TCRdb holds only in-frame clones, not every one. The sample includes some 390,000 clones, 75% to 90% of them seen just once. Sequencing was performed on peripheral blood, taken in a trial of Ad26.COV2.S vaccine versus placebo. All receptors come from a person between 18 and 65 years old who received the Ad26.COV2.S COVID-19 vaccine or a placebo. The CDR3 runs from the conserved cysteine through the conserved F or W. D genes are given only for firm matches. Expanded clones are given a class, and other clones once, few, many or no size at all.

DNA,CDR3,D,size,V,J
TGTGCCAGCAGTTTGGGGCTCCAAGAGACCCAGTACTTC,CASSLGLQETQYF,-,-,TRBV27,TRBJ2-5
TGTGCCACACGGACCAGTGACTTTGGGTACGAGCAGTACTTC,CATRTSDFGYEQYF,-,-,TRBV7-9,TRBJ2-7
TGTGCCAGCAGTGAATTGGGGGCTAATGAAAAACTGTTTTTT,CASSELGANEKLFF,-,few,TRBV6-1,TRBJ1-4
TGTGCCAGCAGTCCAGACAGGGTCTATGGCTACACCTTC,CASSPDRVYGYTF,TRBD1,-,TRBV6-5,TRBJ1-2
TGTGCCAGCAGCGTCCGACTAGCGGGGGGCACAGATACGCAGTATTTT,CASSVRLAGGTDTQYF,TRBD2,-,TRBV9,TRBJ2-3
TGTGCCAGCAGGGCGGGGGGGCCCCTCTACGAGCAGTACTTC,CASRAGGPLYEQYF,TRBD2,-,TRBV5-5,TRBJ2-7
TGTGCCAGCAGTTTGACAGGGAACACTGAAGCTTTCTTT,CASSLTGNTEAFF,-,-,TRBV6-5,TRBJ1-1
TGTGCCAGCAGCTTAGCCCCGTATCAGCCCCAGCATTTT,CASSLAPYQPQHF,-,-,TRBV7-8,TRBJ1-5
TGTGCCAGCAGCGAGGGACTAGGTGAGACCCAGTACTTC,CASSEGLGETQYF,TRBD2,-,TRBV7-9,TRBJ2-5
TGTGCCAGCAGGGGGTTGGCAGGGCATAATTCACCCCTCCACTTT,CASRGLAGHNSPLHF,-,-,TRBV21-1,TRBJ1-6
TGTGCCAGCAGTGAGCTGGCGGGGGTCGGGGAGCTGTTTTTT,CASSELAGVGELFF,TRBD2,-,TRBV6-1,TRBJ2-2
TGTGCCAGCCCGACCCCGACAGACCCGAATGAAAAACTGTTTTTT,CASPTPTDPNEKLFF,-,-,TRBV6-5,TRBJ1-4
TGTGCCAGTAGTATGACTTGGAAAGAGACCCAGTACTTC,CASSMTWKETQYF,-,-,TRBV19,TRBJ2-5
TGTGCCCCTCCTGGGGACAGGGAAAACATTCAGTACTTC,CAPPGDRENIQYF,TRBD1,few,TRBV6-5,TRBJ2-4
TGTGCCAGTAGTATCAGCAGGCGCACCGGGGAGCTGTTTTTT,CASSISRRTGELFF,-,-,TRBV19,TRBJ2-2